A single sample gave rise to the 6 T cell receptor beta chains below, sequenced in a study of OX40 agonist ivuxolimab in advanced cancers. The protocol was immunoSEQ multiplex PCR, while the TCRdb copy is restricted to in-frame clones and leaves out a portion. Among tens of thousands of clones listed, 85% were seen once. The input for sequencing was CD4+ or CD8+ T cells sorted from blood, taken in a trial of the OX40 agonist ivuxolimab. The receptors stem from an adult with an advanced solid tumor such as melanoma, head and neck, liver or kidney cancer.

This clone was seen a handful of times. The chain combines TRBV28 with TRBJ2-1; 7 bases match TRBD2. V lost 5 bases and J lost 5; bases outside the gene matches: 6. There are 14 residues in the CDR3. The germline V gene has CDR1 MDHEN and CDR2 SYDVKM. Here the CDR3 DNA reads TGTGCCAGCAGTCCTTGGCGGGGGAACAATGAGCAGTTCTTC. This gives the protein CASSPWRGNNEQFF.

This chain joins TRBV21-1 and TRBJ1-1; the D call in the table, TRBD1, was not verified against the DNA. TRBV21-1 is classified as a pseudogene. The CDR3 extends over 12 amino acids. The CDR3 bases are TGTGCCAGCAGCAAAGGAGGCGCAAGGGGTTTCTTT. This translates into CASSKGGARGFF.

The count of this clone is one. CDR3 loop: CASSLSDAYNEQFF. The CDR3 DNA follows: TGTGCCAGCAGTTTATCGGACGCCTACAATGAGCAGTTCTTC. The chain recombines TRBV27 with TRBJ2-1, with D uncertain. This CDR3 region has 14 residues. The V end was cut by 0 bases, the J end by 2 bases, with 5 bases between. Germline CDR1 and CDR2: MNHEY and SMNVEV (reference sequence).

The chain combines TRBV7-9 with TRBJ2-7; D is uncertain. V was shortened by 1 base and J by 1 base, with 8 bases between the two germline ends. CDR1 is SEHNR and CDR2 is FQNEAQ in the germline V gene (reference sequence). The CDR3 is 14 amino acids. The CDR3 DNA reads TGTGCCAGCAGCTTAGAGACTTCTTCCTACGAGCAGTACGTC. Translated, it gives CASSLETSSYEQYV.

The chain recombines TRBV19 with TRBJ1-5; D is uncertain. V dropped 6 bases and J dropped 1 base, with 10 bases sitting between them. Looked up from germline, CDR1 is LNHDA and CDR2 is SQIVND (reference sequence). The CDR3 is made up of 14 amino acids. The CDR3 nucleotides are TGTGCCAGTAGCCCCGTCGGAAGCAATCAGCCCCAGCATTTT. This encodes CASSPVGSNQPQHF.

The genes are TRBV7-8 and TRBJ1-5; D unclear. V was pared by 0 bases and J by 0 bases, with 6 bases between. CDR3 length: 15 residues. CDR1 SGHVS and CDR2 FQNEAQ come from the germline V gene. CDR3 in DNA: TGTGCCAGCAGCTTAGCTCGGAATAGCAATCAGCCCCAGCATTTT. Its translation: CASSLARNSNQPQHF.